What follows are 30 T cell receptor beta chains derived from one specimen sequenced in a study of CXCR3-negative and CXCR3-positive naive CD8 T cells. Their cognate antigens are unknown. UMI labels and 5' RACE were used to prepare the TRB cDNA libraries. TCRdb reprocessed the 5' RACE reads, with one entry per CDR3 protein and no DNA. Its table records roughly 80,000 distinct CDR3 sequences. Overall study findings and caveats: More hydrophobic TRB CDR3s occurred in CXCR3-positive than in CXCR3-negative naive cells.

The specimen sequenced was naive CXCR3+ CD8+ T cells from blood. Stated subset: CD45RO-CCR7+CD27+CD95- naive CD8+ T cells expressing CXCR3 (TNR3+). The receptor source for this set is a human donor in good health. Some clones in this sample may be carry-over from other donors' samples.

The CDR3 sequence is CASSPGTGGSYEQYF. This sequence joins TRBV9 and TRBJ2-7; TCRdb calls TRBD1, which cannot be checked without DNA. Germline lookup yields CDR1 SGDLS and CDR2 YYNGEE. The CDR3 is 15 amino acids.

The V and J genes are TRBV21-1 and TRBJ1-1. TRBV21-1 is reported as a pseudogene. CDR3 size: 12 residues. CDR3 loop: CASSRGFFEAFF.

The chain combines TRBV27 with TRBJ2-1. Germline V gene data show CDR1 as MNHEY and CDR2 as SMNVEV (reference sequence). This CDR3 has 15 residues. The CDR3 sequence: CASSVSGAPRNEQFF.

This chain joins TRBV3-1 and TRBJ2-3; TCRdb gives TRBD2 as the D gene, but with no DNA this cannot be confirmed. Germline V gives CDR1 LGHDT, CDR2 YNNKEL (reference sequence). CDR3 length equals 16 residues. The CDR3 loop reads CASSQDRGESRGTQYF.

The chain employs TRBV15 and TRBJ1-6; TCRdb calls TRBD1, which cannot be checked without DNA. Germline lookup yields CDR1 LNHNV and CDR2 YYDKDF (reference sequence). The CDR3 has 14 residues. Here the CDR3 reads CATSGRWGQSPLHF.

The chain recombines TRBV15 with TRBJ2-3. The length of the CDR3 is 13 residues. Per germline, CDR1 LNHNV and CDR2 YYDKDF (reference sequence). CDR3 amino acids: CATSSSSTDTQYF.

This chain uses TRBV7-6 with TRBJ2-1; the TCRdb D gene call, TRBD1, has no DNA to confirm it. This CDR3 is built from 14 residues. Germline CDR1 reads SGHVS; CDR2 reads FNYEAQ. The CDR3 sequence: CASSLSGGHNEQFF.

This CDR3 is CASSQVQGVVETQYF. The V call is TRBV4-1, the J call TRBJ2-5; the D gene TCRdb calls, TRBD1, cannot be checked with no DNA. Germline V lookup: CDR1 MGHRA, CDR2 YSYEKL. This CDR3 is built from 15 residues.

The chain employs TRBV7-8 and TRBJ2-7. CDR3 length: 13 amino acids. Germline CDR1 and CDR2: SGHVS and FQNEAQ. CDR3 amino acids: CASSLHAAYEQYF.

The J gene is TRBJ2-3, the V gene TRBV29-1; TCRdb selects TRBD2, and the lack of DNA leaves this call unchecked. Germline CDR1 reads SQVTM; CDR2 reads ANQGSEA. This CDR3 has 14 amino acids. The CDR3: CSVEEAGRTDTQYF.

The chain combines TRBV23-1 with TRBJ1-6. TRBV23-1 is placed among ORFs of uncertain function. The CDR3 totals 16 residues. CDR3 amino acids: CASSRLGGSYNSPLHF.

The CDR3 sequence: CASTPVPDGFNSPLHF. The genes are TRBV28 and TRBJ1-6; the TCRdb call, TRBD1, lacks DNA for checking. This CDR3 region has 16 residues. CDR1 and CDR2 from the germline V gene are MDHEN and SYDVKM. The complete variable domain, with remaining parts taken from reference TRBV28 and TRBJ1-6, reads DVKVTQSSRYLVKRTGEKVFLECVQDMDHENMFWYRQDPGLGLRLIYFSYDVKMKEKGDIPEGYSVSREKKERFSLILESASTNQTSMYLCASTPVPDGFNSPLHFGNGTRLTVT.

This CDR3 is CASSLSQEANYGYTF. The gene calls are TRBV28 and TRBJ1-2. Looked up from germline, CDR1 is MDHEN and CDR2 is SYDVKM. The CDR3 extends over 15 amino acids.

The chain employs TRBV5-5 and TRBJ2-5; TCRdb proposes TRBD1, but this gene call is untestable without DNA. The CDR3 consists of 14 residues. Looked up from germline, CDR1 is SGHKS and CDR2 is YYEKEE (reference sequence). CDR3 amino acids: CASSLWDGQETQYF.

The rearrangement uses TRBV5-1 and TRBJ2-7; TCRdb lists TRBD1, though no DNA is available to test this call. The CDR3 sequence is 14 residues long. Germline CDR1 is SGHRS and CDR2 is YFSETQ. CDR3 in amino acids: CASSLDGGPDEQYF.

CDR3 sequence: CASSSRHEQYF. The rearrangement joins TRBV12-3 or TRBV12-4 to TRBJ2-7. The CDR3 is made up of 11 amino acids.

The chain joins TRBV7-2 to TRBJ1-2; the D gene TCRdb calls, TRBD1, cannot be checked with no DNA. This CDR3 is 15 amino acids long. The germline V gene encodes CDR1 SGHTA and CDR2 FQGNSA. The CDR3 sequence: CASSLVEDSGYGYTF.

V and J are TRBV5-1 and TRBJ1-2; TCRdb reports TRBD1, a call that lacks DNA to check it against. Germline values: CDR1 SGHRS, CDR2 YFSETQ. The CDR3 has 15 amino acids. This CDR3 is CASSLRGQAVYGYTF.

CDR3: CSVEWRASYNEQFF. The gene calls are TRBV29-1 and TRBJ2-1; TCRdb gives TRBD2 as the D gene, but with no DNA this cannot be confirmed. The germline CDR1 and CDR2 sequences are SQVTM and ANQGSEA. The CDR3 is 14 amino acids.

J is TRBJ1-1 and V is TRBV7-6. CDR3 length: 13 residues. Germline V lookup: CDR1 SGHVS, CDR2 FNYEAQ. CDR3 region: CASSLEVHTEAFF.

This chain uses TRBV7-6 with TRBJ2-1; TCRdb indicates TRBD1, and absent DNA this call remains unverified. The germline V gene has CDR1 SGHVS and CDR2 FNYEAQ. There are 13 residues in the CDR3. CDR3 protein: CASSLAQGTEQFF.

V is TRBV9 and J is TRBJ2-3; TCRdb names TRBD2, which stays unverified in the absence of DNA. This CDR3 has 14 amino acids. Germline CDR1 SGDLS, CDR2 YYNGEE. CDR3: CASNPAYNLDTQYF.

This chain joins TRBV9 and TRBJ2-1. This CDR3 comprises 14 residues. Germline V gives CDR1 SGDLS, CDR2 YYNGEE. The CDR3 reads CASTQGGSNNEQFF.

This chain connects TRBV7-3 to TRBJ1-1. The CDR3 has 13 amino acids. Per germline, CDR1 SGHTA and CDR2 FQGTGA. The CDR3 sequence is CASSSALNTEAFF.

The genes are TRBV9 and TRBJ2-1; TCRdb reports TRBD1, a call that lacks DNA to check it against. The CDR3 is made up of 15 amino acids. CDR1 is SGDLS, CDR2 YYNGEE, per germline. The CDR3 sequence is CASSVYRGGHNEQFF.

This rearrangement joins TRBV25-1 to TRBJ1-2; TCRdb gives TRBD1 as the D gene, but with no DNA this cannot be confirmed. CDR1 and CDR2 (germline): MGHDK, SYGVNS. CDR3 length: 13 residues. The CDR3 region is CASSEYFGQGLSF.

The CDR3 sequence: CASSQVLRGQGYEQYF. The V gene is TRBV4-3, the J gene TRBJ2-7; TCRdb proposes TRBD1, but this gene call is untestable without DNA. Germline V gives CDR1 LGHNA, CDR2 YSLEER. The CDR3 consists of 16 residues.

The rearrangement links TRBV6-2 or TRBV6-3 to TRBJ1-1; absent DNA, TCRdb's TRBD1 call cannot be checked. The CDR3 totals 15 residues. CDR1 is MNHEY and CDR2 is SVGEGT in the germline V gene. The chain's CDR3 is CASSTPQFDGPEAFF.

The CDR3 sequence is CSVVEGALNEQYF. The chain employs TRBV29-1 and TRBJ2-7; TCRdb indicates TRBD2, and absent DNA this call remains unverified. The germline V gene encodes CDR1 SQVTM and CDR2 ANQGSEA. The CDR3 is 13 amino acids.

The CDR3 spells CSAVTGGGTEAFF. The chain recombines TRBV29-1 with TRBJ1-1; TCRdb's D call of TRBD1 is untestable without DNA. The CDR3 runs 13 residues. CDR1 and CDR2 (germline): SQVTM, ANQGSEA.